This TCR beta chain came from a study of graft-versus-host responses after intestinal transplantation. For the study at large: Anti-thymocyte globulin induction preceded approximately three years of tacrolimus and steroid maintenance in all recipients.

Study-wide findings and caveats: GvH clone levels peaked in circulation, and this peak was associated with early post-transplant HvG declines. When patients had graft-donor T cell macrochimerism, their allografts held high graft-versus-host to host-versus-graft clonal ratios. Analysis identified GvH clones in recipient marrow, with some appearing first in ileum or blood.

Profiling relied on immunoSEQ multiplex PCR, and the TCRdb table lists in-frame clones only, not all of them. In the table there are about 86,000 clones, about 88% of which are singletons. Trimming took 2 bases from V and 0 from J; bases not matched to a gene: 4. CDR1 is SGHNT and CDR2 is YYREEE in the germline V gene (reference sequence). The CDR3 covers 15 residues. For this clone: The antigen is undetermined.

The sequencing here drew on unstimulated CD4+ T cells sorted from spleen or lymph node cells, taken before transplant. This chain links TRBV5-4 with TRBJ1-1, with 7 nucleotides matching TRBD1. The source of this sequence is a human donor who was the organ donor for an intestinal transplant. CDR3 coding DNA: TGTGCCAGCAGCTTCCGGACAGGCATGAACACTGAAGCTTTCTTT. It codes for CASSFRTGMNTEAFF.